This T cell receptor beta chain was observed in a study of beta chain features in type 1 diabetes. Study-level points and caveats: Resolution of whether HLA type affects TCRB rearrangement was not achieved here. Among all four CD4+ subsets, Type 1 diabetes patients had TCRB CDR3s that were moderately but significantly shorter.

The J segment lost 7 bases and the V segment lost 2 bases, leaving 7 bases of the junction unmatched. CDR1 and CDR2 from the germline V gene are SGHTA and FQGNSA. The CDR3 length is 15 residues. With respect to this clone: Its antigen is not identified.

The entirety of the isolated RNA underwent reverse transcription, so expressed TCRB transcripts were sequenced. The table came from immunoSEQ multiplex PCR; TCRdb's copy has only in-frame clones and leaves some out. The sample has 250,000 to 350,000 clones; 14% are singletons. The origin of this receptor is a man younger than 45 in good health. The V call is TRBV7-2, the J call TRBJ2-2, with 7 nucleotides matching TRBD2. The sample was central memory CD4+ T cells from blood. CDR3 nucleotide sequence: TGTGCCAGCAGCTTAAGGCTAGCGGAGGTCGGGGAGCTGTTTTTT. Translation gives CASSLRLAEVGELFF.